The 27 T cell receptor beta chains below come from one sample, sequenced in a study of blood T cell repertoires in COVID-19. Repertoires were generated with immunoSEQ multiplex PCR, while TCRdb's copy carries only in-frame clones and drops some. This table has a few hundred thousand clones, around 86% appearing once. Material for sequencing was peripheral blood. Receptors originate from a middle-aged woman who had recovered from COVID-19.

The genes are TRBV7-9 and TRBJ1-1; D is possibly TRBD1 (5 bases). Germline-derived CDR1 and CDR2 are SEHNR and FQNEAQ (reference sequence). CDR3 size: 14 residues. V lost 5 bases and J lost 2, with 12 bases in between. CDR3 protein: CASSQDTSNTEAFF. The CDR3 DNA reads TGTGCCAGCAGCCAGGACACCTCTAACACTGAAGCTTTCTTT. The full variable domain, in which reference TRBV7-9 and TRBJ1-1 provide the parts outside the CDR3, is DTGVSQNPRHKITKRGQNVTFRCDPISEHNRLYWYRQTLGQGPEFLTYFQNEAQLEKSRLLSDRFSAERPKGSFSTLEIQRTEQGDSAMYLCASSQDTSNTEAFFGQGTRLTVV.

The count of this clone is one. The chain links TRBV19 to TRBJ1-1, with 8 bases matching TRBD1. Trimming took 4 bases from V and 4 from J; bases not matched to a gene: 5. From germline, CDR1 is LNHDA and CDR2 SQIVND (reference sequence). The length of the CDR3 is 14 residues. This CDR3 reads CASSRQGISTEAFF. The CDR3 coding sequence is TGTGCCAGTAGTAGACAGGGGATCAGCACTGAAGCTTTCTTT.

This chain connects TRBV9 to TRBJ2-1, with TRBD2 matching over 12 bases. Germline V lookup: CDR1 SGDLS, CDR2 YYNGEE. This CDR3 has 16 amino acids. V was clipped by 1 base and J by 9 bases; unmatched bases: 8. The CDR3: CASSVLTSGSPGEQFF. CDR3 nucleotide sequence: TGTGCCAGCAGCGTACTGACTAGCGGGAGCCCCGGTGAGCAGTTCTTC.

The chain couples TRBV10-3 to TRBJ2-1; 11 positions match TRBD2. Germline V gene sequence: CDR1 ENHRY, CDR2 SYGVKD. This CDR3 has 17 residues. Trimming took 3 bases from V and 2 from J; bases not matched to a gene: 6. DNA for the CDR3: TGTGCCATCAGTGATGAACTAGCGGGAGATCCCTACAATGAGCAGTTCTTC. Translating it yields CAISDELAGDPYNEQFF.

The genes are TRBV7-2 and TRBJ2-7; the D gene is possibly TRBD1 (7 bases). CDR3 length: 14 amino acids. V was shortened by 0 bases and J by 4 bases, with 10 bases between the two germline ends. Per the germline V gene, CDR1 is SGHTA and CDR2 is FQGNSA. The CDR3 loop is CASSLAQGRYEQYF. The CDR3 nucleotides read TGTGCCAGCAGCTTAGCACAGGGGAGGTACGAGCAGTACTTC. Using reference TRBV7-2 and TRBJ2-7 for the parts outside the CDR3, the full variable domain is GAGVSQSPSNKVTEKGKDVELRCDPISGHTALYWYRQSLGQGLEFLIYFQGNSAPDKSGLPSDRFSAERTGGSVSTLTIQRTQQEDSAVYLCASSLAQGRYEQYFGPGTRLTVT.

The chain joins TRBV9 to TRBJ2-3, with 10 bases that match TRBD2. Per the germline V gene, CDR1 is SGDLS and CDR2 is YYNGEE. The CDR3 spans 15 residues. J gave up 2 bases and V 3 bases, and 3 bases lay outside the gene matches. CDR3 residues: CASSAGLADTDTQYF. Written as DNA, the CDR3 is TGTGCCAGCAGCGCCGGACTAGCGGACACAGATACGCAGTATTTT.

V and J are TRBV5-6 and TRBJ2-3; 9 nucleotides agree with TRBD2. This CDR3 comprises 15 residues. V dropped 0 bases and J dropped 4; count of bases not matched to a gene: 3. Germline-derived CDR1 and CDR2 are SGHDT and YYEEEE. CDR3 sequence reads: CASSLEAGGPDTQYF. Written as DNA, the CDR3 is TGTGCCAGCAGCTTGGAAGCGGGAGGTCCAGATACGCAGTATTTT.

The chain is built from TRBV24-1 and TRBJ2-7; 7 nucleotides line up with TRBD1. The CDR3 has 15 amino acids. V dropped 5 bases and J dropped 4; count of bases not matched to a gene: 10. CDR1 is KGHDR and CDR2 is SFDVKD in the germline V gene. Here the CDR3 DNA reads TGTGCCACCAGTGGGCCGGGACAGTCCGGGTACGAGCAGTACTTC. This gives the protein CATSGPGQSGYEQYF.

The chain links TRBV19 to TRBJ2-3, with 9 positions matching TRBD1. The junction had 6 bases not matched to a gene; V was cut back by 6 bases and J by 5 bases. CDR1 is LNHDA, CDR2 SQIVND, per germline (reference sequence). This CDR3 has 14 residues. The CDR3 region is CASSRQGVGDTQYF. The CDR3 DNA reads TGTGCCAGTAGCCGACAGGGGGTTGGAGATACGCAGTATTTT.

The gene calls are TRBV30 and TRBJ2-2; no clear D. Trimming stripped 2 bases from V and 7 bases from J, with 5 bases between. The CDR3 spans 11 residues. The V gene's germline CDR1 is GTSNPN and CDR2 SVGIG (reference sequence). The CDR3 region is CAWSIGGELFF. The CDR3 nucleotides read TGTGCCTGGAGTATCGGCGGGGAGCTGTTTTTT.

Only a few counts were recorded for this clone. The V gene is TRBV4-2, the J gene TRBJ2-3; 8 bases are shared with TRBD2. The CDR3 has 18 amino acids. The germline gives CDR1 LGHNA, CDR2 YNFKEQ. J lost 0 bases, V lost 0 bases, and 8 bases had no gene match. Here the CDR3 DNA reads TGTGCCAGCAGCCAAGATCAGGTCGGGAGGGGAAGCACAGATACGCAGTATTTT. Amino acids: CASSQDQVGRGSTDTQYF.

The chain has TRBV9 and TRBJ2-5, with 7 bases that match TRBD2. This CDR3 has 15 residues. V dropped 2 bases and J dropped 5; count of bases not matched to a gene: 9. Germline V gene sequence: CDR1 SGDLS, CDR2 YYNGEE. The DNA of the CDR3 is TGTGCCAGCAGCGTTACTAGCGCCACCGGGGAGACCCAGTACTTC. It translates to CASSVTSATGETQYF.

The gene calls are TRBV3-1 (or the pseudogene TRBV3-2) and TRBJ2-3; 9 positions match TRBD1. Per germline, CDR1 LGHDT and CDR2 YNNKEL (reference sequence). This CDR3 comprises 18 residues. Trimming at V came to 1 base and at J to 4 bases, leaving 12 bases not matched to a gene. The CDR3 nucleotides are TGTGCCAGCAGCCAAGCCTCCGCCGGGACAGGGATGGCAGATACGCAGTATTTT. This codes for CASSQASAGTGMADTQYF.

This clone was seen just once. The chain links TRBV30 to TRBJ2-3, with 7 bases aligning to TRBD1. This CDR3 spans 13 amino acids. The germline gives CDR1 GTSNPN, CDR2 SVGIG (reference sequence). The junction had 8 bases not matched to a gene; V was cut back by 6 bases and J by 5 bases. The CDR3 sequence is CACSTGRQDTQYF. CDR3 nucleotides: TGTGCCTGTTCGACAGGGCGCCAAGATACGCAGTATTTT.

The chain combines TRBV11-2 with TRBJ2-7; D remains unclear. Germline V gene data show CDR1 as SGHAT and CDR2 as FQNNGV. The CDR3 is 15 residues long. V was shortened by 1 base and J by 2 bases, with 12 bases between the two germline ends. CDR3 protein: CASSLVLTPTYEQYF. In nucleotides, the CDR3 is TGTGCCAGCAGCTTAGTCCTCACCCCTACCTACGAGCAGTACTTC. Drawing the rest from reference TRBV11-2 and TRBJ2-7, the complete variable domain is EAGVAQSPRYKIIEKRQSVAFWCNPISGHATLYWYQQILGQGPKLLIQFQNNGVVDDSQLPKDRFSAERLKGVDSTLKIQPAKLEDSAVYLCASSLVLTPTYEQYFGPGTRLTVT.

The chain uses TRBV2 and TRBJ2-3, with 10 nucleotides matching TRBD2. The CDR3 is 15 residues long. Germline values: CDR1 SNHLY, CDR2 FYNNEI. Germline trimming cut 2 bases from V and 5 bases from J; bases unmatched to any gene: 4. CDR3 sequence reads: CASSELAGVQDTQYF. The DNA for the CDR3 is TGTGCCAGCAGTGAACTAGCGGGAGTTCAAGATACGCAGTATTTT. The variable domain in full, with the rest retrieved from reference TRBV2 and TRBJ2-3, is EPEVTQTPSHQVTQMGQEVILRCVPISNHLYFYWYRQILGQKVEFLVSFYNNEISEKSEIFDDQFSVERPDGSNFTLKIRSTKLEDSAMYFCASSELAGVQDTQYFGPGTRLTVL.

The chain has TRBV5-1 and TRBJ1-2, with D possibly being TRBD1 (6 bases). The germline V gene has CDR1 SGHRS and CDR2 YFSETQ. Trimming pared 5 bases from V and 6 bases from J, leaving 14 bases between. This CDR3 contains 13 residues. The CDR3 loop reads CASSSQGQDGYTF. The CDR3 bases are TGCGCCAGCAGTTCACAGGGTCAGGATGGCTACACCTTC.

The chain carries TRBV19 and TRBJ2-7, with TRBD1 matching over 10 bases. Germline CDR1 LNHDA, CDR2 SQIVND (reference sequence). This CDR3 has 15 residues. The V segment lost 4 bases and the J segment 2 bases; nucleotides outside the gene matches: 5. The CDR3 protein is CASSRTGTGAYEQYF. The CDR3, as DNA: TGTGCCAGTAGTAGAACCGGGACAGGGGCCTACGAGCAGTACTTC.

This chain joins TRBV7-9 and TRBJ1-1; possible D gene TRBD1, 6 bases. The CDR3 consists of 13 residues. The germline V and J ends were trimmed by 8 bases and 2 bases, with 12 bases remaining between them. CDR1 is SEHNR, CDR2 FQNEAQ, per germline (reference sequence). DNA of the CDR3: TGTGCCAGCGCCGGGACATCTAACACTGAAGCTTTCTTT. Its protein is CASAGTSNTEAFF.

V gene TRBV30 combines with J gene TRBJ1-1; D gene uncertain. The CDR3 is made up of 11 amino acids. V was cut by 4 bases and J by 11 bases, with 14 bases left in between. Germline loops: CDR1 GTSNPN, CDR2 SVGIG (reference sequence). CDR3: CAWISSGMAFF. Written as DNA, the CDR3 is TGTGCCTGGATATCTAGCGGAATGGCTTTCTTT.

CDR3 sequence (DNA): TGTGCCAGCAGCCAAGTTGGCGGACAGAATAATTCACCCCTCCACTTT. It is translated as CASSQVGGQNNSPLHF. This chain links TRBV14 with TRBJ1-6, with D possibly TRBD1 on 6 matching bases. V was pared by 1 base and J by 5 bases, with 12 bases between. Germline V gene sequence: CDR1 SGHDN, CDR2 FVKESK. This CDR3 has 16 amino acids.

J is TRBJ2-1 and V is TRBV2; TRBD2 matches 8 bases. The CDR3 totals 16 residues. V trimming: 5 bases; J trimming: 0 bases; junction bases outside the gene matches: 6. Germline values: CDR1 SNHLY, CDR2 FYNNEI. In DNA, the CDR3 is TGTGCCAGCAGTCCTAGCGGGCTAAGCTCCTACAATGAGCAGTTCTTC. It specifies CASSPSGLSSYNEQFF.

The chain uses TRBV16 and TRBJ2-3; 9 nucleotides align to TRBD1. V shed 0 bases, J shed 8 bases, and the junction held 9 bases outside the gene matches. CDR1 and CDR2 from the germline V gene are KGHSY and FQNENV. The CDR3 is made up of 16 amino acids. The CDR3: CASSQSGGQGRTTQYF. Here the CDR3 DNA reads TGTGCCAGCAGCCAATCGGGGGGACAGGGTCGGACTACGCAGTATTTT.

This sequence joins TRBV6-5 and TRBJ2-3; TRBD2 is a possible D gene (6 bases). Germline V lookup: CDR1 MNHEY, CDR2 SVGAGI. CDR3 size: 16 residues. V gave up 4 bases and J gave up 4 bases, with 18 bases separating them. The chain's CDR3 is CASSFPTGVSADTQYF. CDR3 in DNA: TGTGCCAGCAGTTTTCCAACGGGAGTGTCGGCAGATACGCAGTATTTT.

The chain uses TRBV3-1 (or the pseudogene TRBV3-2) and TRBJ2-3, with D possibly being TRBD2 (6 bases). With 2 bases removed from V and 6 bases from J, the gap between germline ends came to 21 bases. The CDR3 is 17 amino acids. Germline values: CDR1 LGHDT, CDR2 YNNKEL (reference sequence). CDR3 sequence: CASSQSAAGGTGDTQYF. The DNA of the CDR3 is TGTGCCAGCAGCCAAAGTGCGGCGGGCGGGACCGGTGATACGCAGTATTTT.

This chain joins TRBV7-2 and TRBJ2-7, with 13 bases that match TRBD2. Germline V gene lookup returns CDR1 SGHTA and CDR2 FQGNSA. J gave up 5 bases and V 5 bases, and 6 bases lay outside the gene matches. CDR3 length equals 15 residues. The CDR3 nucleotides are TGTGCCAGCAGCCCAATACTAGCGGGAGGGAACGAGCAGTACTTC. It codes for CASSPILAGGNEQYF. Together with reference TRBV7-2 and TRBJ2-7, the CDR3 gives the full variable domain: GAGVSQSPSNKVTEKGKDVELRCDPISGHTALYWYRQSLGQGLEFLIYFQGNSAPDKSGLPSDRFSAERTGGSVSTLTIQRTQQEDSAVYLCASSPILAGGNEQYFGPGTRLTVT.

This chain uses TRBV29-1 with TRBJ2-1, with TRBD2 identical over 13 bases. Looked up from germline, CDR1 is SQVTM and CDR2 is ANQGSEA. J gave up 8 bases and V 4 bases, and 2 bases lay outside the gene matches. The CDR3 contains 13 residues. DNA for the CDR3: TGCAGCGTTGGGACTAGCGGGAGCGATGAGCAGTTCTTC. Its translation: CSVGTSGSDEQFF.